The rows below give T cell receptor beta chains drawn from one sample of a study of shared clonotypes between healthy human individuals. Only in-frame clones appear in the TCRdb table, and some are missing; sequencing was by immunoSEQ multiplex PCR. This sample carries about 750,000 clones, around 93% of them seen once, and the ten largest clones take less than 25%. Sequenced sample: naive CD8+ T cells sorted from blood. The source of these receptors is a man aged 25 to 45 in good health. The conserved cysteine and the conserved F or W are not part of the CDR3 here.

v_call cdr3_aa
TRBV19 ASSTAFSYEQY
TRBV7-9 ASIRSGRDNEQF
TRBV4-2 ASSLTGYEAGELF
TRBV6-5 ASSGQGAGELF
TRBV21-1 ASSNQRSGRDNYNEQF
TRBV27 ASSSGGTQY
TRBV19 ASSTSGTYEQY
TRBV7-2 ASTAGGWLGNEQF
TRBV28 ASREDRVVWGYT
TRBV28 ASSFVRASLFYGYT
TRBV23-1 ASSLIAGGPRFYEQY
TRBV5-1 ASSLGRVGRAYEQY
TRBV28 ASSNRGFYNEQF
TRBV28 ASSLGASGIRDEQF
TRBV7-6 ASSPESPPSYEQY
TRBV27 ASSTARTGVYEQY
TRBV11-2 ASSLGAWGKNIQY
TRBV7-6 ASSFPVGGNNRNTIY
TRBV28 ASSPSSGRAGDTQY
TRBV19 ASSETLSDRTKDNEQF
TRBV23-1 ASSQESPLGDRSYEQY
TRBV14 ASSLGLAGVFDNEQF
TRBV7-6 ASSLSSGSNTGELF
TRBV15 ATSRAVTDTQY
TRBV5-1 ASSLGGILKPSYEQY